These 2 T cell receptor beta chains share one sample of origin, sequenced in a study of cytomegalovirus exposure and HLA in healthy donors (dated by TCRdb to about 2017). The library was produced with the immunoSEQ multiplex PCR assay. A mixture of 60 forward primers for TCR Vbeta segments and 13 reverse primers for TCR Jbeta segments was used in the multiplex PCR. The table was pulled from immuneACCESS by TCRdb, which kept in-frame rearrangements only. Such tables lose some clones; where checked, under half of the loss comes from unresolved V genes, and the rest has no known cause. The sample table lists 170,000 or so clones, roughly three quarters of them with a count of one. The top ten constitute about 13% of the sample. Sequencing was carried out using PBMCs. All receptors come from a woman aged 50 to 60 in good health and CMV-seropositive.

This clone appeared a few times. The chain employs TRBV6-1 and TRBJ1-3, with 8 bases lining up with TRBD1. In germline, CDR1 is MNHNS, CDR2 SASEGT. CDR3 length: 13 residues. The V segment lost 7 bases and the J segment 4 bases; nucleotides outside the gene matches: 3. The CDR3: CASNRDRGNTIYF. Written as DNA, the CDR3 is TGTGCCAGCAATCGGGACAGGGGAAACACCATATATTTT.

This sequence joins TRBV6-4 and TRBJ2-1, with 11 bases lining up with TRBD2. V gave up 3 bases and J gave up 7 bases; unmatched junction bases: 5. Germline V lookup: CDR1 MRHNA, CDR2 SNTAGT. The CDR3 has 15 residues. The CDR3 bases are TGTGCCAGCAGTGAAACTAGCGGGGGCCGGAATGAGCAGTTCTTC. Translation: CASSETSGGRNEQFF.